Presented here are 18 T cell receptor beta chains from one specimen sequenced in a study of T cell repertoires in cytomegalovirus infection. TCRdb reanalysed the reads using MiXCR and keeps one entry per CDR3 protein. The profile shows about 450,000 distinct CDR3 sequences, about 33% of them singletons. The source material was PBMCs. The receptors were gathered from a human donor in good health (CMV status not recorded). Some clones in this sample may be carry-over from other donors' samples.

This clonotype was seen at least ten times. One end of the junction is discordant with germline, which a read error may explain. This rearrangement joins TRBV7-8 to TRBJ2-5, with D possibly TRBD1 on 5 matching bases. The CDR3 totals 15 residues. CDR1 SGHVS and CDR2 FQNEAQ come from the germline V gene. The CDR3 protein is CASSPIKGVGENQYF. In DNA form, the CDR3 reads TGTGCCAGCAGCCCTATCAAAGGGGTCGGAGAGAACCAGTACTTC.

This clonotype was seen repeatedly, ten times or more. This chain uses TRBV7-2 with TRBJ1-4; the match to TRBD1 covers 7 bases. Looked up from germline, CDR1 is SGHTA and CDR2 is FQGNSA. Trimming cost V 0 bases and J 8 bases; bases outside gene matches: 9. The CDR3 consists of 16 residues. DNA for the CDR3: TGTGCCAGCAGCTTAGCCGGGACAGCCCTGAGGGAAAAACTGTTTTTT. It codes for CASSLAGTALREKLFF.

Only a few counts were recorded for this clonotype. The J gene is TRBJ2-3, the V gene TRBV7-8; a weak D match, TRBD2 (5 bases). Germline CDR1 reads SGHVS; CDR2 reads FQNEAQ. The CDR3 spans 18 residues. Deletions cut 1 base from V and 11 bases from J, with 28 bases between. CDR3 sequence reads: CASSLVEGSRPRPSRQYF. CDR3 DNA sequence: TGTGCCAGCAGCTTAGTAGAGGGCTCGCGACCCCGCCCTTCGAGGCAGTATTTT.

This clonotype occurred a few times. The chain is built from TRBV28 and TRBJ2-3; D uncertain. Between the trimmed V and J ends, which lost 2 bases and 8 bases, there was a span of 8 bases. Germline assignment: CDR1 MDHEN and CDR2 SYDVKM. This CDR3 has 12 residues. Here the CDR3 reads CASSLVGSTQYF. The CDR3 DNA follows: TGTGCCAGCAGTTTAGTGGGATCTACGCAGTATTTT.

The CDR3 nucleotides read TGCGCCAGCAGCATTCGGACACCCGTCTCTGGGGCCAACGTCCTGACTTTC. Its protein product is CASSIRTPVSGANVLTF. The rearrangement links TRBV5-1 to TRBJ2-6; possible D gene TRBD1, 5 bases. The V gene lost 4 bases and the J gene lost 0 bases, with 14 bases spanning the gap. The germline V gene has CDR1 SGHRS and CDR2 YFSETQ. There are 17 residues in the CDR3.

This clonotype was observed a handful of times. The CDR3 protein is CATSDSTAYPSGSEQFF. CDR3 in DNA: TGTGCCACCAGTGATTCCACGGCCTACCCTTCGGGCAGTGAGCAGTTCTTC. J is TRBJ2-1 and V is TRBV24-1; D remains ambiguous. V shed 2 bases and J shed 9 bases, with 22 bases lying between them. CDR3 length: 17 residues. The V gene's germline CDR1 is KGHDR and CDR2 SFDVKD.

The chain is built from TRBV11-2 and TRBJ1-1, with unresolved D. Trimming left V 2 bases short and J 3 bases short, with 10 bases between. The CDR3 totals 14 residues. Germline V gene data show CDR1 as SGHAT and CDR2 as FQNNGV. The CDR3 DNA reads as TGTGCCAGCAGCTTAAGTGTGGTGTACACTGAAGCTTTCTTT. Protein product: CASSLSVVYTEAFF.

In its sample, this clonotype was seen many times. The chain uses TRBV7-2 and TRBJ2-2, with 8 bases identical to TRBD2. CDR3 length: 15 residues. V gave up 5 bases and J gave up 4 bases; unmatched junction bases: 6. Looked up from germline, CDR1 is SGHTA and CDR2 is FQGNSA. CDR3 in DNA: TGTGCCAGCAGCACCAGGACTAGCCTCACCGGGGAGCTGTTTTTT. It is translated as CASSTRTSLTGELFF.

This clonotype was seen at least ten times. The genes are TRBV7-2 and TRBJ2-7; 8 positions agree with TRBD1. Looked up from germline, CDR1 is SGHTA and CDR2 is FQGNSA. V lost 5 bases, J lost 2 bases, and 8 bases stayed unmatched. The CDR3 spans 15 residues. For the CDR3, the DNA is TGTGCCAGCAGCCCCGCCCCGGACAGGGCCTACGAGCAGTACTTC. This encodes CASSPAPDRAYEQYF.

This clonotype occurred a few times. V usage is TRBV12-3 or TRBV12-4 and J usage is TRBJ2-1, with 7 nucleotides matching TRBD1. The J segment lost 4 bases and the V segment lost 6 bases, leaving 12 bases of the junction unmatched. The CDR3 has 16 residues. The CDR3 here is CASRPSTGQPYNEQFF. The CDR3 nucleotides read TGTGCCAGCAGACCAAGTACGGGACAGCCTTACAATGAGCAGTTCTTC.

This clonotype was seen only once. The chain joins TRBV29-1 to TRBJ2-1; TRBD2 might be the D (6 bases). The V gene lost 7 bases and the J gene lost 6 bases, with 7 bases spanning the gap. Germline V gene data show CDR1 as SQVTM and CDR2 as ANQGSEA. The CDR3 totals 10 residues. The CDR3 region is CSGGVNEQFF. DNA for the CDR3: TGCAGCGGCGGGGTCAATGAGCAGTTCTTC.

This clonotype showed up just a few times. This chain uses TRBV20-1 with TRBJ2-7; no firm D call. The V and J ends lost 3 bases and 0 bases respectively, with 12 bases between them. Germline CDR1 is DFQATT and CDR2 is SNEGSKA (reference sequence). This CDR3 has 14 amino acids. The CDR3 loop reads CSASRPESSYEQYF. The CDR3 bases are TGCAGTGCTAGTCGGCCAGAGAGCTCCTACGAGCAGTACTTC.

The rearrangement joins TRBV20-1 to TRBJ1-6, with 10 bases lining up with TRBD1. V gave up 2 bases and J gave up 5 bases; unmatched junction bases: 3. The germline V gene has CDR1 DFQATT and CDR2 SNEGSKA (reference sequence). The CDR3 loop spans 15 amino acids. In DNA, the CDR3 is TGCAGTGCTAGACTAGGACAGGGGGATAATTCACCCCTCCACTTT. Its translation is CSARLGQGDNSPLHF.

V gene TRBV10-3 combines with J gene TRBJ1-5, with unresolved D. CDR3 length equals 13 residues. V was clipped by 2 bases and J by 0 bases, with 2 bases between them. CDR1 is ENHRY, CDR2 SYGVKD, per germline. The CDR3 DNA is TGTGCCATCAGTGAGAATAGCAATCAGCCCCAGCATTTT. Translating it yields CAISENSNQPQHF.

This rearrangement joins TRBV20-1 to TRBJ1-1; no reliable D call. V lost 3 bases and J lost 0, with 17 bases in between. Germline V gives CDR1 DFQATT, CDR2 SNEGSKA (reference sequence). The CDR3 extends over 16 amino acids. The DNA for the CDR3 is TGCAGTGCTAGTTCCCGCGAAGGAGTAATGAACACTGAAGCTTTCTTT. As protein: CSASSREGVMNTEAFF.

The rearrangement joins TRBV12-3 or TRBV12-4 to TRBJ1-4; no clear D gene. The V end was cut by 5 bases, the J end by 5 bases, with 15 bases between. The length of the CDR3 is 15 residues. CDR3 DNA: TGTGCCAGCAGTGCCCACGGCCCTGGCAATGAAAAACTGTTTTTT. It translates to CASSAHGPGNEKLFF.

This chain joins TRBV27 and TRBJ2-3; TRBD1 agrees at 7 bases. V lost 6 bases, J lost 3 bases, and 6 bases stayed unmatched. This CDR3 comprises 14 residues. CDR1 is MNHEY, CDR2 SMNVEV, per germline (reference sequence). The CDR3 reads CASSRTTGTDTQYF. DNA of the CDR3: TGTGCCAGCAGCCGTACGACAGGGACAGATACGCAGTATTTT.

The rearrangement links TRBV15 to TRBJ1-6, with D unclear. Per the germline V gene, CDR1 is LNHNV and CDR2 is YYDKDF (reference sequence). V lost 2 bases and J 11 bases, leaving 19 bases between the germline ends. The CDR3 has 16 amino acids. CDR3 nucleotide sequence: TGTGCCACCAGCAGAAACTATCGCCACCTCGACGCACCCCTCCACTTT. This sequence encodes CATSRNYRHLDAPLHF.